Below are 12 T cell receptor beta chains sequenced from a single sample in a study of cytomegalovirus exposure and HLA in healthy donors. Sequencing was performed with immunoSEQ multiplex PCR; in TCRdb, only in-frame clones are kept and a portion is missing. The data show around 300,000 clones, with approximately 91% seen just once and approximately 0.95% held by the top ten. The sample consisted of PBMCs. The receptor set was obtained from a man under 40 in good health and CMV-seronegative.

This clone showed up just once. The chain links TRBV11-3 to TRBJ2-3; the match to TRBD2 covers 9 bases. With 5 bases clipped from V and 4 bases from J, the junction kept 10 bases outside the gene matches. Germline loops: CDR1 SGHNT, CDR2 YENEEA. The CDR3 spans 16 residues. CDR3 loop: CASSASGTSFSDTQYF. The DNA of the CDR3 is TGTGCCAGCAGCGCCTCCGGGACTAGCTTTTCAGATACGCAGTATTTT.

The J gene is TRBJ2-7, the V gene TRBV5-1; 7 bases line up with TRBD1. Losses at the gene ends were 3 bases for V and 3 bases for J; bases not matched to a gene: 9. Germline V gene data show CDR1 as SGHRS and CDR2 as YFSETQ. CDR3 length: 15 residues. CDR3 in amino acids: CASSSTGTENYEQYF. The DNA for the CDR3 is TGCGCCAGCAGCTCAACCGGGACAGAAAACTACGAGCAGTACTTC.

The gene calls are TRBV9 and TRBJ1-1; the match to TRBD1 covers 7 bases. CDR3 length: 15 residues. The V and J ends lost 4 bases and 6 bases, in that order; junction bases with no gene match: 12. Germline V gives CDR1 SGDLS, CDR2 YYNGEE. The DNA of the CDR3 is TGTGCCAGCAGCCCCCGGACAGGAGGGGACGCTGAAGCTTTCTTT. It yields the protein CASSPRTGGDAEAFF.

For the CDR3, the DNA is TGTGCCAGCAGTGCGGATCCGGAAGGGGACTGGGGTGAAAAACTGTTTTTT. Translated, it gives CASSADPEGDWGEKLFF. This chain joins TRBV25-1 and TRBJ1-4; TRBD1 might be the D (5 bases). Trimming shortened V by 4 bases and J by 7 bases, and 22 bases separated the two germline ends. CDR1 and CDR2 from the germline V gene are MGHDK and SYGVNS. The CDR3 is 17 amino acids.

The V and J genes are TRBV6-1 and TRBJ1-1; TRBD1 might be the D (5 bases). Germline CDR1 MNHNS, CDR2 SASEGT. The V gene lost 4 bases and the J gene lost 5 bases, with 29 bases spanning the gap. The CDR3 extends over 19 amino acids. The CDR3 DNA follows: TGTGCCAGCAGTGGCCTCCCAGTCGCAATCTCGGGGGAAGGTACTGAAGCTTTCTTT. This translates into CASSGLPVAISGEGTEAFF.

This clone was observed once. The V and J genes are TRBV5-1 and TRBJ2-2; TRBD2 matches 12 bases. This CDR3 comprises 15 residues. CDR1 is SGHRS and CDR2 is YFSETQ in the germline V gene. The J segment lost 3 bases and the V segment lost 4 bases, leaving 1 base of the junction unmatched. The CDR3 DNA sequence: TGCGCCAGCAGCCGGACTAGCGGGGACACCGGGGAGCTGTTTTTT. Its protein product is CASSRTSGDTGELFF. The full variable domain, completed using reference TRBV5-1 and TRBJ2-2, is KAGVTQTPRYLIKTRGQQVTLSCSPISGHRSVSWYQQTPGQGLQFLFEYFSETQRNKGNFPGRFSGRQFSNSRSEMNVSTLELGDSALYLCASSRTSGDTGELFFGEGSRLTVL.

This clone has more than one count but fewer than ten. This rearrangement joins TRBV15 to TRBJ1-6, with no clear D. V shed 0 bases and J shed 10 bases, with 13 bases lying between them. CDR1 is LNHNV, CDR2 YYDKDF, per germline (reference sequence). CDR3 size: 15 residues. DNA of the CDR3: TGTGCCACCAGCAGAGATCCGGGGATAGGGTCACCCCTCCACTTT. Protein product: CATSRDPGIGSPLHF.

This chain uses TRBV4-2 with TRBJ2-6; D gene unclear. The CDR3 spans 15 residues. The V end was cut by 3 bases, the J end by 1 base, with 7 bases between. Germline V gene data show CDR1 as LGHNA and CDR2 as YNFKEQ. CDR3 protein: CASSHSLSGANVLTF. CDR3 DNA sequence: TGTGCCAGCAGCCACTCCCTGTCTGGGGCCAACGTCCTGACTTTC.

The rearrangement links TRBV7-9 to TRBJ1-4; a possible D gene is TRBD1 (6 bases). The CDR3 contains 14 residues. The V end was cut by 5 bases, the J end by 5 bases, with 12 bases between. Looked up from germline, CDR1 is SEHNR and CDR2 is FQNEAQ (reference sequence). The CDR3 sequence: CASSPTGLNEKLFF. In nucleotides, the CDR3 is TGTGCCAGCAGCCCGACAGGACTCAATGAAAAACTGTTTTTT. Filled out from reference TRBV7-9 and TRBJ1-4, the complete variable domain reads DTGVSQNPRHKITKRGQNVTFRCDPISEHNRLYWYRQTLGQGPEFLTYFQNEAQLEKSRLLSDRFSAERPKGSFSTLEIQRTEQGDSAMYLCASSPTGLNEKLFFGSGTQLSVL.

The rearrangement links TRBV2 to TRBJ1-2, with 7 bases lining up with TRBD1. Looked up from germline, CDR1 is SNHLY and CDR2 is FYNNEI. Unmatched junction bases numbered 10, after V lost 5 bases and J lost 4 bases. The CDR3 has 15 amino acids. CDR3 sequence: CASSFPLGGGYGYTF. The CDR3, as DNA: TGTGCCAGCAGTTTTCCCCTAGGGGGCGGCTATGGCTACACCTTC.

This rearrangement joins TRBV12-5 to TRBJ2-2; 8 bases match TRBD1. With 3 bases clipped from V and 5 bases from J, the junction kept 14 bases outside the gene matches. The CDR3 length is 18 residues. Germline loops: CDR1 LGHNT, CDR2 FRNRAP. The CDR3 region is CASGLPASGTGRTGELFF. CDR3 nucleotides: TGTGCTAGTGGTTTACCAGCCTCCGGGACAGGACGGACCGGGGAGCTGTTTTTT.

The chain couples TRBV27 to TRBJ2-1; D possibly corresponds to TRBD2 (5 bases). Germline CDR1 is MNHEY and CDR2 is SMNVEV (reference sequence). The length of the CDR3 is 12 residues. V was shortened by 6 bases and J by 12 bases, with 15 bases between the two germline ends. The DNA for the CDR3 is TGTGCCAGCAGCCCCCCAGGTACTAGGCAGTTCTTC. Translating it yields CASSPPGTRQFF.